This entry describes one T cell receptor (beta chain). The sample comes from a study of memory CD4+ T cells and cytomegalovirus serostatus. Looked up from germline, CDR1 is SQVTM and CDR2 is ANQGSEA. The ends lost 5 bases at V and 5 bases at J; junction bases unmatched: 10. This CDR3 spans 14 amino acids. Profiling relied on immunoSEQ multiplex PCR, and the TCRdb table lists in-frame clones only, not all of them. The sample includes about 60,000 clones, roughly 84% seen only once; the top ten take around 0.5%. The sort gate was single viable CD3+CD4+CD8-CD45RO+ cells for memory CD4+ T cells. The source of this sequence is an adult in good health and CMV-seronegative. Some clones in this sample may be carry-over from other donors' samples. Sample: memory CD4+ T cells from blood. The gene calls are TRBV29-1 and TRBJ2-5; TRBD1 aligns across 8 bases. CDR3 DNA: TGCAGCGTTCACAGGGGGAATCGTAGGGAGACCCAGTACTTC. It specifies CSVHRGNRRETQYF.